The next 26 T cell receptor beta chains were all read from a single sample in a study of T cells in Graves' hyperthyroidism and ophthalmopathy. The CDR3 regions of TCR beta were amplified from RNA transcripts. The HTBI primer set served for first-round RT-PCR of the TCR CDR3. Using its own MiXCR run on the multiplex PCR reads, TCRdb lists one record per CDR3 protein. The sample carries about 380,000 distinct CDR3 sequences, 13% recorded once. Sequences were obtained from blood. The receptors were sampled from a man between 25 and 39 years old with Graves' hyperthyroidism that later progressed to Graves' ophthalmopathy.

This chain joins TRBV9 and TRBJ2-2; D call uncertain. This CDR3 has 15 residues. In germline, CDR1 is SGDLS, CDR2 YYNGEE. The V end lost 0 bases, the J end lost 5 bases, and 11 bases lay between the germline ends. The CDR3 here is CASSVEQALTGELFF. Here the CDR3 DNA reads TGTGCCAGCAGCGTAGAGCAGGCCCTAACCGGGGAGCTGTTTTTT.

This clonotype has at least ten counts. V usage is TRBV12-3 or TRBV12-4 and J usage is TRBJ1-5, with 7 bases fitting TRBD1. J was trimmed by 4 bases and V by 6 bases; bases with no gene match: 6. The CDR3 is made up of 14 amino acids. The CDR3 coding sequence is TGTGCCAGCAGGCTGACAGGGAGTAATCAGCCCCAGCATTTT. It translates to CASRLTGSNQPQHF.

This rearrangement joins TRBV12-3 or TRBV12-4 to TRBJ1-1; 7 nucleotides line up with TRBD1. This CDR3 is built from 15 residues. Trimming took 2 bases from V and 0 from J; bases not matched to a gene: 3. CDR3 residues: CASSLQGGLNTEAFF. CDR3 nucleotide sequence: TGTGCCAGCAGTTTACAGGGGGGATTGAACACTGAAGCTTTCTTT.

The table lists this clonotype with many counts. The genes are TRBV28 and TRBJ2-1; D is ambiguous. Germline CDR1 MDHEN, CDR2 SYDVKM. CDR3 length: 15 amino acids. Trimming pared 3 bases from V and 3 bases from J, leaving 12 bases between. In nucleotides, the CDR3 is TGTGCCAGCAGTTTCCGAGCTGTAGGCTACAATGAGCAGTTCTTC. The encoded protein is CASSFRAVGYNEQFF.

In this sample, this clonotype turned up many times. The V call is TRBV7-8, the J call TRBJ2-1; D is perhaps TRBD2 (5 bases). The CDR3 covers 12 residues. V lost 5 bases and J 5 bases, leaving 7 bases between the germline ends. Germline CDR1 reads SGHVS; CDR2 reads FQNEAQ. The DNA of the CDR3 is TGTGCCAGCAGCGGAGGCAACAATGAGCAGTTCTTC. Translated: CASSGGNNEQFF.

There are many counts of this clonotype. V is TRBV12-5 and J is TRBJ1-5; 7 bases map to TRBD1. Germline V gene lookup returns CDR1 LGHNT and CDR2 FRNRAP. CDR3 length equals 19 residues. J was trimmed by 1 base and V by 0 bases; bases with no gene match: 12. DNA for the CDR3: TGTGCTAGTGGTTTGGTACTCGGCAGGGGGGTTAGGAGCAATCAGCCCCAGCATTTT. This translates into CASGLVLGRGVRSNQPQHF.

This clonotype was observed at least ten times. The rearrangement links TRBV11-3 to TRBJ1-4, with a weak D call TRBD1 (5 bases). Trimming removed 5 bases at V and 5 bases at J, with 12 bases between. In germline, CDR1 is SGHNT, CDR2 YENEEA. CDR3 size: 14 residues. CDR3 nucleotides: TGTGCCAGCAGCAAGACAGTAGAGAATGAAAAACTGTTTTTT. As protein: CASSKTVENEKLFF.

This clonotype was counted at least ten times. The chain recombines TRBV12-3 or TRBV12-4 with TRBJ1-1, with a possible D match to TRBD1 (6 bases). The CDR3 runs to 14 residues. V was shortened by 6 bases and J by 0 bases, with 11 bases between the two germline ends. The CDR3 loop is CASRMGAMNTEAFF. Here the CDR3 DNA reads TGTGCCAGCAGAATGGGGGCCATGAACACTGAAGCTTTCTTT.

This clonotype was observed a handful of times. The chain employs TRBV5-1 and TRBJ2-2, with D hard to call. The CDR3 spans 15 residues. The V end was cut by 0 bases, the J end by 7 bases, with 13 bases between. Germline CDR1 is SGHRS and CDR2 is YFSETQ. DNA for the CDR3: TGCGCCAGCAGCTTGGAGGGCAGGCTCGACGGGGAGCTGTTTTTT. Its translation: CASSLEGRLDGELFF.

Comment on this clonotype: This may be a read error, as it is one base from a much larger clone. Because the CDR3's place on the DNA is in doubt, the DNA is left out and the CDR3 is given as listed by TCRdb. The V gene is TRBV14, the J gene TRBJ2-7; the table's D call of TRBD1 was not tested on the DNA. The germline CDR1 and CDR2 sequences are SGHDN and FVKESK. The CDR3 has 16 amino acids, counting both end residues. CDR3 in amino acids: CASSLLWRGKFHEQHF.

This clonotype was picked up a small number of times. The rearrangement links TRBV20-1 to TRBJ1-5; TRBD1 matches at 8 bases. The CDR3 covers 13 residues. Germline trimming cut 4 bases from V and 5 bases from J; bases unmatched to any gene: 4. Germline loops: CDR1 DFQATT, CDR2 SNEGSKA (reference sequence). The DNA of the CDR3 is TGCAGTGCTACGGGCAGGGGGCATCAGCCCCAGCATTTT. Residues: CSATGRGHQPQHF.

This rearrangement joins TRBV30 to TRBJ1-3; maybe TRBD1 (6 bases). This CDR3 is 17 amino acids long. Deletions cut 2 bases from V and 2 bases from J, with 19 bases between. Germline-derived CDR1 and CDR2 are GTSNPN and SVGIG (reference sequence). Written as DNA, the CDR3 is TGTGCCTGGAGTCCAAAAGACAGGTTCTACCCTGGAAACACCATATATTTT. Amino acid sequence: CAWSPKDRFYPGNTIYF.

In this sample, this clonotype turned up many times. V is TRBV12-3 or TRBV12-4 and J is TRBJ2-7, with D possibly TRBD1 on 5 matching bases. Trimming took 5 bases from V and 3 from J, leaving 8 bases between them. The CDR3 length is 12 residues. The CDR3 coding sequence is TGTGCCAGCAGTCCGACAGTCTACGAGCAGTACTTC. It encodes CASSPTVYEQYF.

This clonotype showed up many times. This chain connects TRBV7-2 to TRBJ2-2; D remains unclear. Trimming pared 5 bases from V and 3 bases from J, leaving 13 bases between. Germline V CDR1 and CDR2: SGHTA, FQGNSA. The CDR3 extends over 15 amino acids. The CDR3 region has the DNA TGTGCCAGCAGCCCCCCCCTAACGCACACCGGGGAGCTGTTTTTT. Amino acids: CASSPPLTHTGELFF.

The sample holds a few counts of this clonotype. The chain is built from TRBV7-6 and TRBJ1-1; D may be TRBD1 (5 bases). Germline V gene lookup returns CDR1 SGHVS and CDR2 FNYEAQ. There are 15 residues in the CDR3. V lost 1 base to trimming and J lost 4 bases, with 13 bases between them. The CDR3 bases are TGTGCCAGCAGCTTAGACAGTGGGGCCGGCACTGAAGCTTTCTTT. This encodes CASSLDSGAGTEAFF.

This clonotype has ten or more counts. The chain joins TRBV11-2 to TRBJ2-3; no clear D. Germline V CDR1 and CDR2: SGHAT, FQNNGV. V was pared by 2 bases and J by 6 bases, with 3 bases between. The CDR3 spans 11 residues. Here the CDR3 reads CASSLMDTQYF. The CDR3 coding sequence is TGTGCCAGCAGCTTAATGGATACGCAGTATTTT.

This clonotype was picked up a small number of times. The rearrangement joins TRBV6-1 to TRBJ2-4; 11 positions agree with TRBD2. CDR3 length: 16 residues. The germline CDR1 and CDR2 sequences are MNHNS and SASEGT. V was pared by 5 bases and J by 5 bases, with 8 bases of the junction left unmatched. CDR3 loop: CASSPRSGGAENIQYF. The DNA for the CDR3 is TGTGCCAGCAGTCCTCGTAGCGGGGGGGCGGAAAACATTCAGTACTTC.

This clonotype has ten or more counts. The rearrangement links TRBV20-1 to TRBJ1-5, with TRBD1 matching over 8 bases. This CDR3 comprises 14 residues. The junction had 7 bases not matched to a gene; V was cut back by 3 bases and J by 6 bases. Germline lookup yields CDR1 DFQATT and CDR2 SNEGSKA (reference sequence). The CDR3 bases are TGCAGTGCTAGGGTGACAGGGGAGGTTCAGCCCCAGCATTTT. This codes for CSARVTGEVQPQHF.

This clonotype was seen at least ten times. The chain carries TRBV20-1 and TRBJ2-3, with D tentatively TRBD2 (7 bases). CDR1 and CDR2 (germline): DFQATT, SNEGSKA (reference sequence). Between the trimmed V and J ends, which lost 6 bases and 6 bases, there was a span of 22 bases. This CDR3 region has 15 residues. CDR3: CSAHLRGGALDTQYF. CDR3 sequence (DNA): TGCAGTGCCCATCTCAGGGGAGGGGCCCTGGATACGCAGTATTTT.

The gene calls are TRBV20-1 and TRBJ2-5; the D is unclear. This CDR3 contains 13 residues. Trimming stripped 3 bases from V and 0 bases from J, with 8 bases between. The germline gives CDR1 DFQATT, CDR2 SNEGSKA (reference sequence). The CDR3, as DNA: TGCAGTGCTAGTGACACGTACCAAGAGACCCAGTACTTC. As protein: CSASDTYQETQYF.

This clonotype was detected many times. This chain links TRBV20-1 with TRBJ2-7; 10 bases line up with TRBD1. This CDR3 comprises 13 residues. Trimming cost V 6 bases and J 7 bases; bases outside gene matches: 9. Germline CDR1 is DFQATT and CDR2 is SNEGSKA (reference sequence). The CDR3 loop is CSATGTGVNEQYF. CDR3 DNA sequence: TGCAGTGCCACCGGGACAGGGGTCAATGAGCAGTACTTC.

This clonotype was seen a few times. The chain combines TRBV6-5 with TRBJ2-1; TRBD1 or TRBD2 may be the D gene (6 bases each). CDR3 length: 16 amino acids. Trimming took off 0 bases at V and 1 base at J, with 10 bases between the two ends. Germline CDR1 is MNHEY and CDR2 is SVGAGI. The DNA for the CDR3 is TGTGCCAGCAGTTACTCCGGGGGCTCTTCCTACAATGAGCAGTTCTTC. Its translation: CASSYSGGSSYNEQFF.

This sequence joins TRBV5-4 and TRBJ1-6; perhaps TRBD1 as D (5 bases). Germline loops: CDR1 SGHNT, CDR2 YYREEE (reference sequence). The V end was cut by 3 bases, the J end by 7 bases, with 14 bases between. The CDR3 totals 15 residues. The CDR3 DNA is TGTGCCAGCAGCTCAACGGGGGACGGCAATTCACCCCTCCACTTT. Translating it yields CASSSTGDGNSPLHF. The full variable domain, completed using reference TRBV5-4 and TRBJ1-6, is ETGVTQSPTHLIKTRGQQVTLRCSSQSGHNTVSWYQQALGQGPQFIFQYYREEENGRGNFPPRFSGLQFPNYSSELNVNALELDDSALYLCASSSTGDGNSPLHFGNGTRLTVT.

The chain links TRBV27 to TRBJ2-2; 7 nucleotides match TRBD2. This CDR3 comprises 15 residues. Trimming removed 5 bases from V and 0 bases from J; junction bases left unmatched: 3. CDR1 is MNHEY, CDR2 SMNVEV, per germline (reference sequence). CDR3 in amino acids: CASSGGGPNTGELFF. CDR3 nucleotides: TGTGCCAGCAGTGGCGGGGGACCGAACACCGGGGAGCTGTTTTTT.

The chain is built from TRBV28 and TRBJ2-5; perhaps D is TRBD1 or TRBD2 (5 bases each). CDR3 length: 13 amino acids. The ends were cut back, 7 bases at V and 2 bases at J, with 11 bases in the middle. Germline V gives CDR1 MDHEN, CDR2 SYDVKM. The CDR3 sequence: CASKLWGQETQYF. The DNA of the CDR3 is TGTGCCAGCAAACTATGGGGGCAAGAGACCCAGTACTTC. Full variable domain (missing parts from reference TRBV28 and TRBJ2-5): DVKVTQSSRYLVKRTGEKVFLECVQDMDHENMFWYRQDPGLGLRLIYFSYDVKMKEKGDIPEGYSVSREKKERFSLILESASTNQTSMYLCASKLWGQETQYFGPGTRLLVL.

The CDR3 nucleotides are TGTGCCAGCAGCCTAAGGGAGGTAGCGGGGGGGCCGACAGATACGCAGTATTTT. Translating gives CASSLREVAGGPTDTQYF. The genes are TRBV7-3 and TRBJ2-3; 11 bases line up with TRBD2. This CDR3 contains 18 residues. V lost 5 bases and J lost 3; bases outside the gene matches: 13. Germline CDR1 is SGHTA and CDR2 is FQGTGA. Drawing the rest from reference TRBV7-3 and TRBJ2-3, the complete variable domain is GAGVSQTPSNKVTEKGKYVELRCDPISGHTALYWYRQSLGQGPEFLIYFQGTGAADDSGLPNDRFFAVRPEGSVSTLKIQRTERGDSAVYLCASSLREVAGGPTDTQYFGPGTRLTVL.